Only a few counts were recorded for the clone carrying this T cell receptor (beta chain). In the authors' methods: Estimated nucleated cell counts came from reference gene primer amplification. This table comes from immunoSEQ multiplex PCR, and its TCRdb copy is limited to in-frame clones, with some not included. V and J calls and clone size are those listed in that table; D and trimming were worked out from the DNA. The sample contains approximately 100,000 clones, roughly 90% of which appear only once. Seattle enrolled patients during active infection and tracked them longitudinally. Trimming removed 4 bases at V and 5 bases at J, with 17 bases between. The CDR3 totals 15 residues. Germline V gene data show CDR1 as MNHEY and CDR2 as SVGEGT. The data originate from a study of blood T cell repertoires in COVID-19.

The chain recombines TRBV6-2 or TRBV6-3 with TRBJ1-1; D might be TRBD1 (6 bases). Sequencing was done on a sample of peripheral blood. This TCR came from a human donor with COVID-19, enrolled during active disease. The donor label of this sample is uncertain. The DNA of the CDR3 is TGTGCCAGCAGTTCCGCCCCGGGGGGCGGTACTGAAGCTTTCTTT. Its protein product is CASSSAPGGGTEAFF.